This is a list of T cell receptor beta chains from one sample in a study of cytomegalovirus exposure and HLA in healthy donors. Only in-frame clones appear in the TCRdb table, and some are missing; sequencing was by immunoSEQ multiplex PCR. The repertoire holds about 260,000 clones, 72% seen once, with roughly 2.4% in the top ten. Sequences were obtained from PBMCs. The receptors originated from a female donor in good health and CMV-seronegative. CDR3s include the opening cysteine and the closing phenylalanine or tryptophan. D genes are given only for firm matches. Rows may omit the clone size; those that give it use once, few, many or a size class.

TRBD2	TRBV18	.	TRBJ2-3	TGTGCCAGCTCACCCCTGACTAGCGGGAGGGGAGATACGCAGTATTTT	CASSPLTSGRGDTQYF
TRBD2	TRBV6-4	.	TRBJ2-2	TGTGCCAGCAGTGAACGTACTAGCGGGAGGTCTACCGGGGAGCTGTTTTTT	CASSERTSGRSTGELFF
TRBD2	TRBV7-2	.	TRBJ2-1	TGTGCCAGCAGCTTAAGCGGGAGCTCCTACAATGAGCAGTTCTTC	CASSLSGSSYNEQFF
.	TRBV29-1	.	TRBJ1-1	TGCAGCGTCTTAGCCGCGCCCAAGACGGATGAAGCTTTCTTT	CSVLAAPKTDEAFF
.	TRBV7-9	.	TRBJ2-1	TGTTCCAGCAGTCTAGGGGGAACCAACGATGAGCAGTTCTTC	CSSSLGGTNDEQFF
TRBD2	TRBV4-1	.	TRBJ2-7	TGCGCCAGCAGCCAACATCCGGGACTAGCGGGTTCCTACGAGCAGTACTTC	CASSQHPGLAGSYEQYF
.	TRBV11-3	.	TRBJ2-7	TGTGCCAGCAGCTCCCGGGACAACCGCCTTGTTAAGTACTTC	CASSSRDNRLVKYF
TRBD2	TRBV25-1	once	TRBJ2-5	TGTGCCAGCGGACTAGCGGGAGCCTCCGGGGGAGAGACCCAGTACTTC	CASGLAGASGGETQYF
TRBD1	TRBV2	few	TRBJ1-5	TGTGCCAGCAGGGACCACAGGGGTTATAGCAATCAGCCCCAGCATTTT	CASRDHRGYSNQPQHF
TRBD1	TRBV11-2	.	TRBJ1-6	TGTGCCAGCAGCTTGACAGGGAGTTGGAATTCACCCCTCCACTTT	CASSLTGSWNSPLHF
.	TRBV11-3	.	TRBJ2-6	TGTGCCAGCAGCTTAGATCCCGGGGCTGGGGCCAACGTCCTGACTTTC	CASSLDPGAGANVLTF
.	TRBV9	once	TRBJ1-3	TGTGCCAGCAGCGTAGGAGACCCAGGGACTGGAAACACCATATATTTT	CASSVGDPGTGNTIYF
.	TRBV27	.	TRBJ1-2	TGTGCCAGCAGCTACCTAGAGAGTATGAACTATGGCTACACCTTC	CASSYLESMNYGYTF
TRBD1	TRBV10-3	.	TRBJ1-2	TGTGCCATCAGTGTCTACCGGGGACAGTACTCCAACTATGGCTACACCTTC	CAISVYRGQYSNYGYTF
TRBD2	TRBV11-3	.	TRBJ2-1	TGTGCCAGCAGCATCCGGACTAGCGGGAGACACAATGAGCAGTTCTTC	CASSIRTSGRHNEQFF
TRBD1	TRBV30	.	TRBJ1-4	TGTGCCTGGACTAACGACAGGGGGAATGAAAAACTGTTTTTT	CAWTNDRGNEKLFF
TRBD1	TRBV5-1	.	TRBJ2-1	TGCGCCAGCAGCCCATCAGGGGGCCTATACAATGAGCAGTTCTTC	CASSPSGGLYNEQFF
.	TRBV6-5	.	TRBJ1-3	TGTGCCAGCAGTCCCATGGGGGCAGGAAACACCATATATTTT	CASSPMGAGNTIYF
.	TRBV15	.	TRBJ2-1	TGTGCCACAAACCCCCAGATAGCGTTGACCTACAATGAGCAGTTCTTC	CATNPQIALTYNEQFF
.	TRBV5-4	.	TRBJ2-7	TGTGCCAGCAGTCGGGGGGCCCCCTACGAGCAGTACTTC	CASSRGAPYEQYF
.	TRBV2	.	TRBJ1-2	TGTGCCAGCAGTGTCATCGGAGGATACACCTTC	CASSVIGGYTF
.	TRBV7-2	once	TRBJ2-7	TGTGCCAGCAGGCCGCTGGCCCCTCTCCTCTACTTC	CASRPLAPLLYF
TRBD1	TRBV27	.	TRBJ2-7	TGTGCCAGCAGCCTTACGGGACAGGGAAGAACCTACGAGCAGTACTTC	CASSLTGQGRTYEQYF
TRBD2	TRBV30	.	TRBJ2-2	TGTGCCTGGAGTGTCGGATTAGCGGGAGGAGACACCGGGGAGCTGTTTTTT	CAWSVGLAGGDTGELFF
TRBD2	TRBV9	.	TRBJ2-3	TGTGCCAGCAGCGTAGGCACTAGCGGGAGCACAGATACGCAGTATTTT	CASSVGTSGSTDTQYF
TRBD2	TRBV2	.	TRBJ2-2	TGTGCCAGCAGTGGAGTAAGGGAGGGGAAGACCGGGGAGCTGTTTTTT	CASSGVREGKTGELFF
.	TRBV5-1	few	TRBJ2-3	TGCGCCAGCAGCTTGCTCGGACTCACAGATACGCAGTATTTT	CASSLLGLTDTQYF